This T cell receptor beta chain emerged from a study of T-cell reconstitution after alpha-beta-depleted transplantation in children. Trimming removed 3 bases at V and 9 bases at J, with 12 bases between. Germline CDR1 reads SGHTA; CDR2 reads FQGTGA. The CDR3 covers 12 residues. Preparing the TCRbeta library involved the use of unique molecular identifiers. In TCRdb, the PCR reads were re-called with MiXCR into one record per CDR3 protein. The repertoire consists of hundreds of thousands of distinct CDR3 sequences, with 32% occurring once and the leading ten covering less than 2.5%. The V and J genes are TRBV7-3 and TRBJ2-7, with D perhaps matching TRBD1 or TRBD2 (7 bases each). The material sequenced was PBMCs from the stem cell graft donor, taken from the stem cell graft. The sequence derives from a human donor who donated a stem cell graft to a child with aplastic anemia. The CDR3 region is CASSFRGGGQYF. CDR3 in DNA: TGTGCCAGCAGCTTCAGGGGGGGTGGGCAGTACTTC. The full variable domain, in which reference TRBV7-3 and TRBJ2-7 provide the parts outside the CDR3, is GAGVSQTPSNKVTEKGKYVELRCDPISGHTALYWYRQSLGQGPEFLIYFQGTGAADDSGLPNDRFFAVRPEGSVSTLKIQRTERGDSAVYLCASSFRGGGQYFGPGTRLTVT.